One TCR beta chain is described in this entry. Its antigen is unknown. The table came from immunoSEQ multiplex PCR; TCRdb's copy has only in-frame clones and leaves some out. The profile shows 27,000 or so clones, around 92% of them singletons. This sample stems from a study of T cell responses to AZD1222 COVID-19 vaccine. The study's findings and limits: Rises in breadth and depth of Spike-specific TCRs came after two AZD1222 doses. Spike was spanned by vaccine-associated CD4 TCRs, with dominance at 160-218 and 743-854.

The CDR3 runs to 16 residues. V shed 4 bases and J 4 bases; nucleotides not matched to a gene: 11. The germline V gene encodes CDR1 MDHEN and CDR2 SYDVKM. The chain has TRBV28 and TRBJ2-5; 8 nucleotides match TRBD2. The source was peripheral blood, collected 28 days after the second AZD1222 dose. This sequence originates from an adult who received the AZD1222 COVID-19 vaccine. This CDR3 reads CASSSGGAGDSETQYF. In nucleotides, the CDR3 is TGTGCCAGCAGTTCGGGGGGAGCGGGAGATTCAGAGACCCAGTACTTC.